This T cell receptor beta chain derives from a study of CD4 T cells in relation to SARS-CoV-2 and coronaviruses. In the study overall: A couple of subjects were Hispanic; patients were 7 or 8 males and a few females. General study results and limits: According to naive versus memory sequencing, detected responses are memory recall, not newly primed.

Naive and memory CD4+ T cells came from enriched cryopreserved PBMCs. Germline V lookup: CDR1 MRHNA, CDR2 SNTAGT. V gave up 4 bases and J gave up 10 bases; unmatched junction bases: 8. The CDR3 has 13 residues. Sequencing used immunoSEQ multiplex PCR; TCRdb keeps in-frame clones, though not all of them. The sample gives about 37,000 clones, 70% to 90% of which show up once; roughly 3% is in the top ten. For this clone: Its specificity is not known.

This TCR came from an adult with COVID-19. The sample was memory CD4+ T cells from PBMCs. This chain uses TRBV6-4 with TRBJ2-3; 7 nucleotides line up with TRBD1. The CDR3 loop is CASSGNDRDPQYF. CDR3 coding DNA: TGTGCCAGCAGTGGTAACGACAGGGACCCGCAGTATTTT.